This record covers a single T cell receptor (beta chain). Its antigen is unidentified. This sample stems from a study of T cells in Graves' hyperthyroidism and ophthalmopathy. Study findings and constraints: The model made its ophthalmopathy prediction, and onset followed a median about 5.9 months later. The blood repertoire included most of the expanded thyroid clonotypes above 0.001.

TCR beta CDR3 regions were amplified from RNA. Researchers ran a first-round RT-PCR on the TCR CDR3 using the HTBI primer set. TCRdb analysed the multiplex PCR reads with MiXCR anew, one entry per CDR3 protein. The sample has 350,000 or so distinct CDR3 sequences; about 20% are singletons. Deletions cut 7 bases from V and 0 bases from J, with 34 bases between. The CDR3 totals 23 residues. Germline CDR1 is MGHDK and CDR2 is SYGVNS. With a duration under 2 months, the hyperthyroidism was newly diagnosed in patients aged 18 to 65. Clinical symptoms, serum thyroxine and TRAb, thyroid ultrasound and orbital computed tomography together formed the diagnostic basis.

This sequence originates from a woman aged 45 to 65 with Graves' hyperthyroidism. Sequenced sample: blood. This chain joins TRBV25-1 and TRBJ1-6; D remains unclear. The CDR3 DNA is TGTGCCAGCAATGTATTTCAGTCGAAGGTCACCTACCCCTGGAGCTCCTATAATTCACCCCTCCACTTT. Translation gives CASNVFQSKVTYPWSSYNSPLHF.